This T cell receptor beta chain was identified in a study of OX40 agonist ivuxolimab in advanced cancers. Study as a whole: As their treatment, patients were administered ivuxolimab, an agonistic anti-OX40 (CD134) antibody.

This clone was observed once. V lost 2 bases and J 1 base, leaving 9 bases between the germline ends. The CDR3 is made up of 14 amino acids. Germline CDR1 is SGHNT and CDR2 is YYREEE (reference sequence). Sequencing was performed with immunoSEQ multiplex PCR; in TCRdb, only in-frame clones are kept and a portion is missing. Among 65,000 to 95,000 clones listed, approximately 90% were seen once. The sequence was collected from an adult with an advanced solid tumor such as melanoma, head and neck, liver or kidney cancer. Sequences were derived from CD4+ or CD8+ T cells sorted from blood, sampled in a trial of the OX40 agonist ivuxolimab. V usage is TRBV5-4 and J usage is TRBJ1-1; D remains ambiguous. The CDR3, as DNA: TGTGCCAGCAGCTTATGGCGACGGAACACTGAAGCTTTCTTT. Translation gives CASSLWRRNTEAFF.